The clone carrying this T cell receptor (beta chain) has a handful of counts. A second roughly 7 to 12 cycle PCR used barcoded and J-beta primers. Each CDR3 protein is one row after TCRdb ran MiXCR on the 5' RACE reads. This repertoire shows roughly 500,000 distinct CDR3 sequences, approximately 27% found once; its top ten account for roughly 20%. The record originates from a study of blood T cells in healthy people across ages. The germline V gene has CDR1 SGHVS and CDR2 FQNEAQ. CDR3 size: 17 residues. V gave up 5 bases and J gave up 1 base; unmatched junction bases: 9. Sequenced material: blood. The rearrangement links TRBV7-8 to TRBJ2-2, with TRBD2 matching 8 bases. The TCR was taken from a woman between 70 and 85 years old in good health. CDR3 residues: CASSPSGGGKNTGELFF. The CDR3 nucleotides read TGTGCCAGCAGCCCCTCCGGCGGGGGGAAGAACACCGGGGAGCTGTTTTTT.